Listed below are T cell receptor beta chains from one sample, sequenced in a study of tumor and adjacent non-tumor tissue in lung cancer. One entry per CDR3 protein results from TCRdb running MiXCR on the multiplex PCR reads. The sample lists 45,000 to 65,000 distinct CDR3 sequences; about 70% were seen once. Input material: distant non-tumor lung tissue. These TCRs come from a woman aged 60-75 years with non-small cell lung cancer. The CDR3 runs from the conserved cysteine through the conserved F or W. D genes are given only for firm matches. For some rows the clone size is stated as once, few or many, or as a class when expanded; others skip it.

CDR3 length	D gene	V gene	J gene	clone size	CDR3 protein	CDR3 DNA
17	NA	TRBV6-2/TRBV6-3	TRBJ2-2	NA	CASSYTQQRANILELFF	TGTGCCAGCAGTTACACCCAACAGAGGGCCAACATCCTGGAGCTGTTTTTT
13	NA	TRBV11-1	TRBJ2-1	NA	CANSLATVREQSF	TGTGCCAACAGCTTAGCGACAGTGCGTGAGCAGTCCTTC
13	NA	TRBV11-3	TRBJ2-1	NA	CASSRGVADERFF	TGTGCTAGCAGTAGGGGAGTCGCGGATGAGCGGTTCTTC
14	NA	TRBV11-2	TRBJ2-6	medium-sized	CASSPLSGANVLTF	TGTGCCAGCAGTCCCCTCTCTGGGGCCAACGTCCTGACTTTC
13	NA	TRBV5-1	TRBJ2-5	NA	CTSSQGREETQYF	TGCACCAGCAGCCAAGGCAGAGAAGAGACCCAGTACTTC
14	TRBD1	TRBV6-2/TRBV6-3	TRBJ2-7	many	CASRGVGQGGEQYF	TGTGCCAGCAGAGGGGTCGGACAGGGCGGCGAGCAGTACTTC
14	TRBD2	TRBV6-2/TRBV6-3	TRBJ2-1	NA	CASSSGRAYYEQFF	TGTGCCAGCAGTAGTGGGAGGGCCTACTATGAGCAGTTCTTC
16	NA	TRBV11-2	TRBJ1-2	NA	CARSPKWGTRVYGYTF	TGTGCCAGGAGCCCCAAATGGGGTACCCGCGTCTACGGCTACACCTTC
13	TRBD1	TRBV28	TRBJ1-1	many	CASSTGRNTEAFF	TGTGCCAGCTCGACAGGGCGTAACACTGAAGCTTTCTTT
14	NA	TRBV14	TRBJ2-6	NA	CASSQGSGANILTF	TGTGCTAGCAGCCAGGGCTCTGGGGCCAACATCCTGACTTTC
17	NA	TRBV5-1	TRBJ1-4	NA	CASSFTPDSTTNEKLLF	TGCGCCAGCAGCTTCACTCCAGACTCTACAACTAATGAAAAACTGCTTTTT
12	NA	TRBV29-1	TRBJ1-2	NA	CSGRGSINGYIF	TGCAGCGGTAGAGGGAGCATCAACGGCTACATCTTC
16	TRBD2	TRBV20-1	TRBJ2-1	NA	CSARSGTTQIYNGQFF	TGCAGTGCTAGATCAGGGACTACCCAAATCTACAATGGGCAGTTCTTC
12	NA	TRBV29-1	TRBJ2-7	NA	CSAGGEINEQYF	TGCAGCGCGGGTGGGGAAATCAACGAGCAGTACTTC
15	NA	TRBV6-6	TRBJ2-2	NA	CTSSPGTRDTGELFF	TGTACCAGCAGTCCCGGGACAAGGGACACCGGGGAGCTGTTTTTT
15	NA	TRBV11-3	TRBJ2-1	few	CASSLAGVLANEQFF	TGTGCCAGCAGCTTAGCGGGGGTTTTGGCGAATGAGCAGTTCTTC
16	NA	TRBV12-3/TRBV12-4	TRBJ2-1	NA	CASGLFKWESYKEQFF	TGTGCCAGCGGTTTGTTCAAGTGGGAGTCCTACAAAGAGCAGTTCTTC
18	TRBD2	TRBV6-5	TRBJ2-1	once	CASRYAPPGLGTHNEQFF	TGTGCCAGCAGATACGCACCCCCGGGACTAGGAACACACAATGAGCAGTTCTTC
12	NA	TRBV7-9	TRBJ1-1	NA	CASSSDIPEAFF	TGTGCCAGCAGCTCGGACATACCGGAAGCTTTCTTT
13	NA	TRBV7-9	TRBJ2-2	few	CASRLTASGELFF	TGTGCCAGCAGGTTAACGGCTTCAGGGGAGCTGTTTTTT
14	NA	TRBV29-1	TRBJ2-3	once	CSAPGTRYTDTRYF	TGCAGCGCTCCCGGGACAAGGTACACAGATACGCGGTATTTT
13	NA	TRBV24-1	TRBJ1-1	NA	CSTRRGRDTEAFF	TGTTCCACCCGGCGGGGCCGCGACACTGAAGCTTTCTTT
16	TRBD2	TRBV4-3	TRBJ2-2	large	CASSQGPAGNTGELFF	TGCGCCAGCAGCCAAGGGCCAGCGGGAAACACCGGGGAGCTGTTTTTT
17	NA	TRBV7-8	TRBJ1-5	many	CASSPMRGVQGNQPQHF	TGTGCCAGCAGCCCCATGAGGGGTGTACAGGGCAATCAGCCCCAGCATTTT
15	NA	TRBV11-2	TRBJ2-3	NA	CTSSFDLGGGDTQYF	TGTACCAGCAGCTTTGATCTCGGTGGGGGGGATACGCAGTATTTT
14	NA	TRBV12-3/TRBV12-4	TRBJ1-1	many	CASSKTGPNTEAFF	TGTGCCAGCAGCAAGACAGGACCGAACACTGAAGCTTTCTTT
15	TRBD1	TRBV5-1	TRBJ1-1	NA	CASSQRTGGGSEAFF	TGCGCCAGCAGCCAAAGAACAGGGGGCGGCAGTGAAGCTTTCTTT
12	TRBD1	TRBV29-1	TRBJ1-2	NA	CSVGQGARGYTF	TGCAGCGTTGGACAGGGGGCGCGAGGCTACACCTTC